A single sample gave rise to the 32 T cell receptor beta chains below, sequenced in a study of blood T cells in healthy people across ages. With a J-beta primer mix and a sample-barcoded 5' primer, a second PCR ran about 7 to 12 cycles. TCRdb processed the 5' RACE reads anew with MiXCR; each CDR3 protein has one entry. This table has about 970,000 distinct CDR3 sequences, roughly 51% appearing once. Source material: blood. These receptor sequences come from an older woman in good health.

This clonotype was observed a single time. V and J are TRBV20-1 and TRBJ2-1, with 7 bases fitting TRBD1. The V gene end was trimmed by 5 bases and the J gene end by 4 bases; junction bases not matched to a gene: 8. Germline-derived CDR1 and CDR2 are DFQATT and SNEGSKA (reference sequence). CDR3 length: 14 amino acids. Here the CDR3 DNA reads TGCAGTGCTTCAGGACAGGACCGATACAATGAGCAGTTCTTC. It translates to CSASGQDRYNEQFF.

V usage is TRBV18 and J usage is TRBJ1-2; 9 nucleotides align to TRBD1. The CDR3 consists of 16 residues. The germline V gene encodes CDR1 KGHSH and CDR2 LQKENI. V lost 3 bases and J lost 0; bases outside the gene matches: 5. CDR3 protein: CASSPGQGTSNYGYTF. The CDR3 bases are TGTGCCAGCTCACCGGGACAGGGCACATCTAACTATGGCTACACCTTC.

Notes on this clonotype: One junction end does not reproduce the germline sequence, and a read error may be involved. The V gene is TRBV4-2, the J gene TRBJ2-7; perhaps D is TRBD1 or TRBD2 (5 bases each). TRBJ2-4 explains the end of the DNA better; the J call may be wrong. The CDR3 runs to 20 residues. Per germline, CDR1 LGHNA and CDR2 YNFKEQ. This CDR3 reads CASSGRYRVGEIIAKDIQYF. CDR3 DNA sequence: TGTGCCAGCAGCGGCCGCTATAGAGTGGGGGAGATAATCGCCAAAGACATTCAGTACTTC.

The chain uses TRBV11-2 and TRBJ2-7; 9 nucleotides agree with TRBD2. The CDR3 loop spans 22 amino acids. Germline CDR1 and CDR2: SGHAT and FQNNGV. Germline trimming cut 1 base from V and 6 bases from J; bases unmatched to any gene: 28. CDR3 loop: CASSLVSIRDSGSPSRRGEQYF. CDR3 DNA sequence: TGTGCCAGCAGCTTAGTTTCGATTCGGGATAGCGGGAGCCCTTCCCGCAGGGGCGAGCAGTACTTC.

This clonotype was seen just once. The rearrangement joins TRBV4-2 to TRBJ2-3; the D gene is possibly TRBD2 (6 bases). The CDR3 covers 15 residues. Germline V lookup: CDR1 LGHNA, CDR2 YNFKEQ. Trimming cost V 1 base and J 4 bases, with 12 bases left between them. CDR3 DNA: TGTGCCAGCAGCCAAGCTGGTAGCGGAGCAGATACGCAGTATTTT. Protein sequence: CASSQAGSGADTQYF.

In this sample, this clonotype turned up a few times. V and J are TRBV7-3 and TRBJ2-3; D is unclear. This CDR3 contains 13 residues. V lost 4 bases and J 3 bases, leaving 8 bases between the germline ends. CDR1 and CDR2 (germline): SGHTA, FQGTGA. The CDR3 DNA reads as TGTGCCAGCAGCTCCGTCCCAACAGATACGCAGTATTTT. Amino acids: CASSSVPTDTQYF.

V gene TRBV9 combines with J gene TRBJ2-3, with D possibly being TRBD2 (5 bases). Germline V gene sequence: CDR1 SGDLS, CDR2 YYNGEE. The CDR3 runs to 17 residues. The germline V and J ends were trimmed by 1 base and 1 base, with 16 bases remaining between them. CDR3 DNA: TGTGCCAGCAGCGTATCGATAGCGCGGAGTGGCACAGATACGCAGTATTTT. It translates to CASSVSIARSGTDTQYF.

The chain links TRBV7-2 to TRBJ1-2; TRBD1 aligns across 7 bases. CDR1 and CDR2 (germline): SGHTA, FQGNSA. Trimming cost V 5 bases and J 2 bases; bases outside gene matches: 14. This CDR3 spans 17 amino acids. The CDR3 DNA reads TGTGCCAGCAGCGCAGGGGGGGGCTGGGGATCGAACTATGGCTACACCTTC. Amino acid sequence: CASSAGGGWGSNYGYTF. The entire variable domain, with the rest obtained from reference TRBV7-2 and TRBJ1-2, is as follows: GAGVSQSPSNKVTEKGKDVELRCDPISGHTALYWYRQSLGQGLEFLIYFQGNSAPDKSGLPSDRFSAERTGGSVSTLTIQRTQQEDSAVYLCASSAGGGWGSNYGYTFGSGTRLTVV.

CDR3 nucleotide sequence: TGTGCCAGCTCACTGCCTAAGGGGGACGAGCAGTACTTC. Its translation is CASSLPKGDEQYF. The chain links TRBV18 to TRBJ2-4; perhaps TRBD1 as D (6 bases). Near its end, the DNA agrees better with TRBJ2-7, so the J call may be wrong. The CDR3 contains 13 residues. Germline CDR1 and CDR2: KGHSH and LQKENI.

A few counts support this clonotype. The gene calls are TRBV13 and TRBJ2-3; the match to TRBD2 covers 7 bases. V was pared by 3 bases and J by 6 bases, with 9 bases of the junction left unmatched. The CDR3 length is 15 residues. Looked up from germline, CDR1 is PRHDT and CDR2 is FYEKMQ (reference sequence). Written as DNA, the CDR3 is TGTGCCAGCAGCTTTGTGGGCGGGAGAGGCGATACGCAGTATTTT. Translating gives CASSFVGGRGDTQYF.

The chain is built from TRBV7-3 and TRBJ1-4; 11 positions agree with TRBD1. Germline assignment: CDR1 SGHTA and CDR2 FQGTGA. The junction had 14 bases not matched to a gene; V was cut back by 0 bases and J by 5 bases. The CDR3 runs 20 residues. CDR3 protein: CASSLTDTGTGGVTNEKLFF. DNA of the CDR3: TGTGCCAGCAGCTTAACAGACACCGGGACAGGGGGTGTCACCAATGAAAAACTGTTTTTT.

The chain couples TRBV27 to TRBJ2-3; D gene ambiguous. CDR1 and CDR2 (germline): MNHEY, SMNVEV (reference sequence). The ends were cut back, 2 bases at V and 5 bases at J, with 14 bases in the middle. The CDR3 consists of 15 residues. CDR3 sequence (DNA): TGTGCCAGCAGTTTACGGGCAGTCTTACAAGATACGCAGTATTTT. Amino acids: CASSLRAVLQDTQYF.

The rearrangement uses TRBV29-1 and TRBJ2-3; D remains unclear. Germline CDR1 SQVTM, CDR2 ANQGSEA. With 7 bases removed from V and 4 bases from J, the gap between germline ends came to 15 bases. The CDR3 has 13 residues. In nucleotides, the CDR3 is TGCAGCGCGAAGGGAACCTTGCCAGATACGCAGTATTTT. Translating gives CSAKGTLPDTQYF.

The chain couples TRBV7-3 to TRBJ2-3; no clear D gene. The V gene's germline CDR1 is SGHTA and CDR2 FQGTGA. V lost 4 bases and J 1 base, leaving 12 bases between the germline ends. The CDR3 length is 15 residues. DNA of the CDR3: TGTGCCAGCAGCTCCACCCCGTTGGGCACAGATACGCAGTATTTT. It specifies CASSSTPLGTDTQYF. Filled out from reference TRBV7-3 and TRBJ2-3, the complete variable domain reads GAGVSQTPSNKVTEKGKYVELRCDPISGHTALYWYRQSLGQGPEFLIYFQGTGAADDSGLPNDRFFAVRPEGSVSTLKIQRTERGDSAVYLCASSSTPLGTDTQYFGPGTRLTVL.

This rearrangement joins TRBV7-2 to TRBJ1-2; 7 positions agree with TRBD1. This CDR3 has 16 amino acids. CDR1 and CDR2 (germline): SGHTA, FQGNSA. Trimming at V came to 8 bases and at J to 7 bases, leaving 19 bases not matched to a gene. This CDR3 is CASCDRPGQRTCGYTF. CDR3 nucleotides: TGTGCCAGCTGCGACCGACCGGGACAGAGGACCTGTGGCTACACCTTC.

The genes are TRBV28 and TRBJ1-2, with a tentative D call TRBD1 (6 bases). V lost 6 bases to trimming and J lost 5 bases, with 22 bases between them. This CDR3 is built from 16 residues. Germline loops: CDR1 MDHEN, CDR2 SYDVKM. Written as DNA, the CDR3 is TGTGCCAGCAGCTCTCCGGACAGAACCAGAGGGTATGGCTACACCTTC. It specifies CASSSPDRTRGYGYTF.

This sequence joins TRBV20-1 and TRBJ2-3; the match to TRBD1 covers 12 bases. V shed 6 bases, J shed 5 bases, and the junction held 6 bases outside the gene matches. The CDR3 has 14 residues. Germline loops: CDR1 DFQATT, CDR2 SNEGSKA (reference sequence). The chain's CDR3 is CSARGQGAIDTQYF. CDR3 DNA sequence: TGCAGTGCGAGGGGACAGGGGGCGATAGATACGCAGTATTTT.

This clonotype was detected only a few times. The rearrangement uses TRBV7-2 and TRBJ1-2; D remains ambiguous. Trimming left V 0 bases short and J 5 bases short, with 10 bases between. The CDR3 sequence is 14 residues long. Germline V lookup: CDR1 SGHTA, CDR2 FQGNSA. CDR3 in amino acids: CASSLASSRYGYTF. The CDR3 nucleotides read TGTGCCAGCAGCTTAGCGTCGTCTAGGTATGGCTACACCTTC. The variable domain in full, completed from reference TRBV7-2 and TRBJ1-2, reads GAGVSQSPSNKVTEKGKDVELRCDPISGHTALYWYRQSLGQGLEFLIYFQGNSAPDKSGLPSDRFSAERTGGSVSTLTIQRTQQEDSAVYLCASSLASSRYGYTFGSGTRLTVV.

This clonotype was counted a few times. J is TRBJ2-7 and V is TRBV9; 7 bases agree with TRBD2. In germline, CDR1 is SGDLS, CDR2 YYNGEE. Trimming at V came to 0 bases and at J to 3 bases, leaving 9 bases not matched to a gene. The CDR3 contains 16 residues. CDR3 sequence: CASSVGSGTSDYEQYF. CDR3 nucleotide sequence: TGTGCCAGCAGCGTAGGGAGCGGGACTTCCGACTACGAGCAGTACTTC.

V gene TRBV6-5 combines with J gene TRBJ1-2, with D uncertain. CDR3 length equals 14 residues. Trimming removed 2 bases from V and 8 bases from J, with 15 bases in between. Germline CDR1 reads MNHEY; CDR2 reads SVGAGI. The CDR3 sequence: CASSYAHGSEGYTF. The DNA of the CDR3 is TGTGCCAGCAGTTACGCCCACGGGTCGGAGGGCTACACCTTC.

This clonotype showed up just a few times. The rearrangement joins TRBV27 to TRBJ2-1, with D perhaps matching TRBD2 (7 bases). This CDR3 comprises 13 residues. Germline CDR1 MNHEY, CDR2 SMNVEV (reference sequence). V was pared by 7 bases and J by 8 bases, with 15 bases between. CDR3 nucleotide sequence: TGTGCCAGCATCCAGGGAGGGGGTGATGAGCAGTTCTTC. This translates into CASIQGGGDEQFF.

The V call is TRBV29-1, the J call TRBJ2-3; the D is unclear. The CDR3 spans 11 residues. V was clipped by 6 bases and J by 8 bases, with 12 bases between them. Germline lookup yields CDR1 SQVTM and CDR2 ANQGSEA. Here the CDR3 reads CSVGYGPTQYF. The CDR3 nucleotides read TGCAGCGTAGGTTACGGGCCTACGCAGTATTTT.

This clonotype was counted a few times. This chain connects TRBV4-1 to TRBJ2-7; unclear D gene. Germline V gene data show CDR1 as MGHRA and CDR2 as YSYEKL. The V end was cut by 1 base, the J end by 3 bases, with 13 bases between. The CDR3 is 15 amino acids. CDR3 sequence (DNA): TGCGCCAGCAGCCAAGTCACCCTAGGCGTCTACGAGCAGTACTTC. Translated, it gives CASSQVTLGVYEQYF.

The chain has TRBV4-1 and TRBJ2-1; D gene unclear. The CDR3 sequence is 14 residues long. The V end was cut by 1 base, the J end by 7 bases, with 11 bases between. The germline CDR1 and CDR2 sequences are MGHRA and YSYEKL. Written as DNA, the CDR3 is TGCGCCAGCAGCCAAGGCCCCGGAGTGAATGAGCAGTTCTTC. Translated: CASSQGPGVNEQFF.

The chain uses TRBV20-1 and TRBJ2-1, with 9 bases lining up with TRBD2. The CDR3 runs to 16 residues. V shed 4 bases and J 7 bases; nucleotides not matched to a gene: 14. CDR1 and CDR2 from the germline V gene are DFQATT and SNEGSKA (reference sequence). The CDR3 DNA follows: TGCAGTGCTATGACCCTAAGCGGGGGGTCAGAGAATGAGCAGTTCTTC. Its translation is CSAMTLSGGSENEQFF.

The chain links TRBV10-3 to TRBJ2-4; perhaps TRBD2 as D (7 bases). Germline assignment: CDR1 ENHRY and CDR2 SYGVKD. The CDR3 covers 14 residues. Trimming took off 0 bases at V and 6 bases at J, with 9 bases between the two ends. CDR3 residues: CAISESGGGNIQYF. CDR3 in DNA: TGTGCCATCAGTGAGTCGGGAGGGGGAAACATTCAGTACTTC.

This clonotype was seen ten or more times. V usage is TRBV7-9 and J usage is TRBJ2-7; D possibly corresponds to TRBD1 (5 bases). Trimming stripped 6 bases from V and 6 bases from J, with 12 bases between. The germline V gene encodes CDR1 SEHNR and CDR2 FQNEAQ (reference sequence). The CDR3 is 12 residues long. DNA of the CDR3: TGTGCCAGCAGTCTGGGGCTCGGCGAGCAGTACTTC. Its protein is CASSLGLGEQYF.

To note about this clonotype: At one boundary the junction diverges from the germline segment, which might be a read error. The chain is built from TRBV9 and TRBJ2-4; perhaps TRBD2 as D (6 bases). Near its end, the DNA agrees better with TRBJ2-7, so the J call may be wrong. CDR3 length equals 16 residues. Germline V gene sequence: CDR1 SGDLS, CDR2 YYNGEE. CDR3 sequence: CASSVGVGGFRYEQYF. CDR3 nucleotides: TGTGCCAGTAGCGTAGGCGTGGGAGGTTTCCGCTACGAGCAGTACTTC.

The genes are TRBV20-1 and TRBJ2-1, with D perhaps matching TRBD2 (7 bases). CDR3 length: 13 amino acids. Germline loops: CDR1 DFQATT, CDR2 SNEGSKA (reference sequence). The V end was cut by 7 bases, the J end by 8 bases, with 18 bases between. The CDR3 sequence: CSGTTQGGDEQFF. CDR3 bases: TGCAGTGGAACAACACAGGGAGGGGATGAGCAGTTCTTC.

This sequence joins TRBV6-2 or TRBV6-3 and TRBJ2-5; possibly TRBD1 or TRBD2 for D (5 bases each). Trimming left V 2 bases short and J 11 bases short, with 18 bases between. The CDR3 covers 14 residues. Per the germline V gene, CDR1 is MNHEY and CDR2 is SVGEGT. In DNA form, the CDR3 reads TGTGCCAGCAGTTACCCGTACCGGGACGCAGAGCAGTACTTC. Amino acids: CASSYPYRDAEQYF.

This clonotype was recorded a few times. The gene calls are TRBV20-1 and TRBJ2-7, with 9 bases fitting TRBD1. CDR3 length equals 18 residues. V shed 0 bases, J shed 3 bases, and the junction held 15 bases outside the gene matches. The germline V gene encodes CDR1 DFQATT and CDR2 SNEGSKA (reference sequence). The chain's CDR3 is CSARDRDRVETRDYEQYF. The CDR3 DNA sequence: TGCAGTGCTAGAGATCGGGACAGGGTGGAAACACGGGACTACGAGCAGTACTTC.

The J gene is TRBJ2-5, the V gene TRBV11-2; unclear D gene. The DNA end lines up better with TRBJ2-7; the J call may be wrong. This CDR3 is 14 amino acids long. Germline V gene lookup returns CDR1 SGHAT and CDR2 FQNNGV. CDR3 region: CASSTNRVGYEQYF. CDR3 DNA: TGTGCCAGCAGCACAAACCGGGTGGGCTACGAGCAGTACTTC.